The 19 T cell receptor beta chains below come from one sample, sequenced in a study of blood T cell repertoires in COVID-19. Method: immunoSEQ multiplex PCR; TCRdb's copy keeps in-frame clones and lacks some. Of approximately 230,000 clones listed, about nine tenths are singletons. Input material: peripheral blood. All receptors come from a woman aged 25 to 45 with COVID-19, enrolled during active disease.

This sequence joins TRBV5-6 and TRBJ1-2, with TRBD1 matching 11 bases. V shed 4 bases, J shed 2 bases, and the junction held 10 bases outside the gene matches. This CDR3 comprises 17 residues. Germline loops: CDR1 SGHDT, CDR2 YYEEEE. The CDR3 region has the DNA TGTGCCAGCAGCCCTACCCGGGACAGGGGGTGGAACTATGGCTACACCTTC. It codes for CASSPTRDRGWNYGYTF.

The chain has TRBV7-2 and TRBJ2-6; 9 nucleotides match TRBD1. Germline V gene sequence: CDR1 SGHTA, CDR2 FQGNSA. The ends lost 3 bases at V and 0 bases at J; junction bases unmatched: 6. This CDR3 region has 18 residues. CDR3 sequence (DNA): TGTGCCAGCAGCTTCCCGGGACAGGGACTCTCTGGGGCCAACGTCCTGACTTTC. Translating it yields CASSFPGQGLSGANVLTF.

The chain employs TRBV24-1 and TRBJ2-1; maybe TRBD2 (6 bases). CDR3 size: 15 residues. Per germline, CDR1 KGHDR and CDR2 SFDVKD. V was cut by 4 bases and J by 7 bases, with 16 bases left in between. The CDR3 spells CATSEEGLAGNEQFF. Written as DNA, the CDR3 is TGTGCCACCAGTGAAGAGGGACTGGCGGGTAATGAGCAGTTCTTC.

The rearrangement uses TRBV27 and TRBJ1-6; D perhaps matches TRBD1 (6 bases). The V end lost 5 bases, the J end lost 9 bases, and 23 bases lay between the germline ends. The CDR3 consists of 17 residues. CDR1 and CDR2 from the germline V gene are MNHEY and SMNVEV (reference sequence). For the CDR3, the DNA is TGTGCCAGCAGTCAGTCATTAACCGGGACATTTTCTTCACCCCTCCACTTT. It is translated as CASSQSLTGTFSSPLHF.

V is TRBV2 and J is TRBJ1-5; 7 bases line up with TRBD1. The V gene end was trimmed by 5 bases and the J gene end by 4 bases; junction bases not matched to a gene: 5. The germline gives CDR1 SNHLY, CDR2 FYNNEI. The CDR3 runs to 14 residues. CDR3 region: CASSSQTGNQPQHF. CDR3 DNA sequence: TGTGCCAGCAGTTCCCAGACAGGGAATCAGCCCCAGCATTTT.

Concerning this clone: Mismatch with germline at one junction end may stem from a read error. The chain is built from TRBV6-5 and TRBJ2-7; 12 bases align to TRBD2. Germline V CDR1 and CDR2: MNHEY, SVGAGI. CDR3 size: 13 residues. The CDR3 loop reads CASSPSGGAPPQF. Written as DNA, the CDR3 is TGTGCCAGCAGTCCTAGCGGGGGGGCCCCCCCCCAATTC.

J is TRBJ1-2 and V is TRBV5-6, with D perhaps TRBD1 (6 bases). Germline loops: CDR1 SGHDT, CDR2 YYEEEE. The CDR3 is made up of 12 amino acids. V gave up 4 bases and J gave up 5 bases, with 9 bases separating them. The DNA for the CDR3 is TGTGCCAGCAGCCCGGGACATTATGGCTACACCTTC. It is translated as CASSPGHYGYTF.

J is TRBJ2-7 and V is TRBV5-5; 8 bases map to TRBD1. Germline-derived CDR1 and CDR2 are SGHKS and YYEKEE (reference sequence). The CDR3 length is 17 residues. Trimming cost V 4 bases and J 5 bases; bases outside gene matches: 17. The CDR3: CASSPIGHRGTRDEQYV. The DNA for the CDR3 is TGTGCCAGCAGCCCAATTGGACACAGGGGGACCAGGGACGAGCAGTACGTC.

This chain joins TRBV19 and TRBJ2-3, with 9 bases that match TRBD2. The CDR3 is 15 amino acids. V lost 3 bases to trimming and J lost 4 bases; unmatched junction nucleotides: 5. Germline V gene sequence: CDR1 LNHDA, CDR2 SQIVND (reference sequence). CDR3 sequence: CASSISGLAPDTQYF. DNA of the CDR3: TGTGCCAGTAGTATTTCAGGACTAGCGCCAGATACGCAGTATTTT.

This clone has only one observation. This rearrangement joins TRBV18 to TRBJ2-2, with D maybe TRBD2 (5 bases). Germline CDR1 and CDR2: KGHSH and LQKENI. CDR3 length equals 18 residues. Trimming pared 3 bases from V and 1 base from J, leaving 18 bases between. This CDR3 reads CASSPEDLTTKNTGELFF. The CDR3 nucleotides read TGTGCCAGCTCACCGGAGGACCTCACCACTAAGAACACCGGGGAGCTGTTTTTT. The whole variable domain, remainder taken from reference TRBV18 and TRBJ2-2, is NAGVMQNPRHLVRRRGQEARLRCSPMKGHSHVYWYRQLPEEGLKFMVYLQKENIIDESGMPKERFSAEFPKEGPSILRIQQVVRGDSAAYFCASSPEDLTTKNTGELFFGEGSRLTVL.

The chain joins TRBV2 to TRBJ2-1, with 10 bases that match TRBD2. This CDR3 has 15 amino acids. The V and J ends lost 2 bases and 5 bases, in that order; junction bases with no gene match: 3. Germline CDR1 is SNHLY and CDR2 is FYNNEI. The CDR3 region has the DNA TGTGCCAGCAGTGAACCTAGCGGGGGCCACAATGAGCAGTTCTTC. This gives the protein CASSEPSGGHNEQFF.

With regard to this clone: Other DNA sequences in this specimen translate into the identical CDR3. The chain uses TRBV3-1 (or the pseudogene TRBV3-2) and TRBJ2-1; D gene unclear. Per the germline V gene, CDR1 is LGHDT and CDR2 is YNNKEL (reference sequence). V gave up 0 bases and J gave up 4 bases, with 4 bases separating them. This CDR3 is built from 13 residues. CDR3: CASSQDRYNEQFF. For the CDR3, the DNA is TGTGCCAGCAGCCAAGATCGGTACAATGAGCAGTTCTTC.

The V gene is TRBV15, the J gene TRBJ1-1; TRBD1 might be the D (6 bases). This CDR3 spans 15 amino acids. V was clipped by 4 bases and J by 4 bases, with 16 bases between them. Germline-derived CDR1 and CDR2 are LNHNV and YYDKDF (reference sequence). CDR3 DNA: TGTGCCACCAGCATAACCAGGGGCTGGGGCACTGAAGCTTTCTTT. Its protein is CATSITRGWGTEAFF. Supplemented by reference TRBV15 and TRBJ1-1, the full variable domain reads DAMVIQNPRYQVTQFGKPVTLSCSQTLNHNVMYWYQQKSSQAPKLLFHYYDKDFNNEADTPDNFQSRRPNTSFCFLDIRSPGLGDTAMYLCATSITRGWGTEAFFGQGTRLTVV.

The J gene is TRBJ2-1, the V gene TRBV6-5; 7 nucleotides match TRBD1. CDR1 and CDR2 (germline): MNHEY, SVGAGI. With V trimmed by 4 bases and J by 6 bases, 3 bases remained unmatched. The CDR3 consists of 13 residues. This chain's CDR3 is CASSSGTVNEQFF. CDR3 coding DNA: TGTGCCAGCAGTTCCGGGACAGTCAATGAGCAGTTCTTC.

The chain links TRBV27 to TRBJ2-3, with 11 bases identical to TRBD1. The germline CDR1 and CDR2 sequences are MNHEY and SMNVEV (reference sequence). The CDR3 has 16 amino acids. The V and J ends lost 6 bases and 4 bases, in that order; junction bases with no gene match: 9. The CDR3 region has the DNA TGTGCCAGCAGCTCCCGGGACAGGGGGTTTCCAGATACGCAGTATTTT. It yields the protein CASSSRDRGFPDTQYF.

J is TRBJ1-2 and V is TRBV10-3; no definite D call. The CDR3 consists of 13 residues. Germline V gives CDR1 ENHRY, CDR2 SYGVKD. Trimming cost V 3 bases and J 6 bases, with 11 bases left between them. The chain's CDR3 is CAISDLAGHGYTF. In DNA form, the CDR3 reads TGTGCCATCAGTGATTTGGCAGGCCATGGCTACACCTTC.

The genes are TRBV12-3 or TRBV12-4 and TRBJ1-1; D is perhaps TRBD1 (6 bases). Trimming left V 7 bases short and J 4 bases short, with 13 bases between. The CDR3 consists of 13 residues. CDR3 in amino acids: CASTQGRGTEAFF. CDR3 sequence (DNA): TGTGCCAGCACCCAGGGGAGAGGCACTGAAGCTTTCTTT.

The CDR3 loop is CASRRRGSYEQYF. CDR3 bases: TGTGCCAGCAGGAGGAGGGGCTCCTACGAGCAGTACTTC. The chain links TRBV6-5 to TRBJ2-7; D may be TRBD2 (6 bases). V gave up 6 bases and J gave up 0 bases, with 9 bases separating them. The CDR3 has 13 amino acids. The germline V gene encodes CDR1 MNHEY and CDR2 SVGAGI.

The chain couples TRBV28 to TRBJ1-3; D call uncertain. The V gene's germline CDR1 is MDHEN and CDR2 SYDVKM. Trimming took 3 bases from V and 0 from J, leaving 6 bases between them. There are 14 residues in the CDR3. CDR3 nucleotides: TGTGCCAGCAGTTTGGCAAACTCTGGAAACACCATATATTTT. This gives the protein CASSLANSGNTIYF.